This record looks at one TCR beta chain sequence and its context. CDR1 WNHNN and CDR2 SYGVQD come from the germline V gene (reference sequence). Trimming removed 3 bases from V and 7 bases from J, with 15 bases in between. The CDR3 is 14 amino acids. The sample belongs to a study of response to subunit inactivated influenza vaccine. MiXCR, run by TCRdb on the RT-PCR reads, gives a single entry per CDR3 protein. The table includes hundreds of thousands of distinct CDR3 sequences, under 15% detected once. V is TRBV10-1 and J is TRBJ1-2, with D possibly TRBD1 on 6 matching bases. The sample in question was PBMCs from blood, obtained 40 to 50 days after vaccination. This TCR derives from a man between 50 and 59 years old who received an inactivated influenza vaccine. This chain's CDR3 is CASSENRDGSGYTF. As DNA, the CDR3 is TGCGCCAGCAGTGAAAACAGGGACGGCTCTGGCTACACCTTC.